The 19 T cell receptor beta chains in this list originate from one sample, sequenced in a study of shared T cell receptors in the human thymus. Libraries were prepared by immunoSEQ multiplex PCR; TCRdb keeps only in-frame clonotypes and omits some of them. The sample contains 500,000 to 850,000 clones, 80% to 90% of which appear only once. The same data also went into a second study, on human thymus T cells.

Sequencing was done on a sample of thymocytes. The receptors derive from a boy younger than two with a congenital heart defect.

J is TRBJ2-7 and V is TRBV28; D might be TRBD2 (5 bases). V gave up 0 bases and J gave up 2 bases, with 35 bases separating them. Per germline, CDR1 MDHEN and CDR2 SYDVKM. The CDR3 is made up of 23 amino acids. CDR3 sequence (DNA): TGTGCCAGCAGTTTATGGGCTCGAAACCTCGGGATCTCTTGTGGCAAAAAAACCTACGAGCAGTACTTC. It yields the protein CASSLWARNLGISCGKKTYEQYF. Filled out from reference TRBV28 and TRBJ2-7, the complete variable domain reads DVKVTQSSRYLVKRTGEKVFLECVQDMDHENMFWYRQDPGLGLRLIYFSYDVKMKEKGDIPEGYSVSREKKERFSLILESASTNQTSMYLCASSLWARNLGISCGKKTYEQYFGPGTRLTVT.

V is TRBV4-3 and J is TRBJ2-7; TRBD1 aligns across 8 bases. Germline CDR1 LGHNA, CDR2 YSLEER. The CDR3 has 16 amino acids. V shed 1 base, J shed 3 bases, and the junction held 8 bases outside the gene matches. Written as DNA, the CDR3 is TGCGCCAGCAGCCAAGCCAGGTTCGACAGGGGCTACGAGCAGTACTTC. Translated: CASSQARFDRGYEQYF.

The chain recombines TRBV18 with TRBJ1-2, with a possible D match to TRBD1 (6 bases). The CDR3 extends over 14 amino acids. Trimming left V 3 bases short and J 5 bases short, with 13 bases between. Per the germline V gene, CDR1 is KGHSH and CDR2 is LQKENI. CDR3 sequence reads: CASSPSQGRYGYTF. The CDR3 bases are TGTGCCAGCTCACCCTCACAGGGAAGGTATGGCTACACCTTC.

This chain connects TRBV28 to TRBJ2-1; TRBD1 matches 10 bases. The CDR3 has 12 residues. Germline V gene lookup returns CDR1 MDHEN and CDR2 SYDVKM. J gave up 7 bases and V 8 bases, and 2 bases lay outside the gene matches. For the CDR3, the DNA is TGTGCCAGCGGACAGGGGGTTAATGAGCAGTTCTTC. Its translation: CASGQGVNEQFF.

This chain links TRBV29-1 with TRBJ1-1; possible D gene TRBD1, 6 bases. The CDR3 is made up of 15 amino acids. Germline CDR1 is SQVTM and CDR2 is ANQGSEA. V lost 1 base to trimming and J lost 0 bases, with 12 bases between them. The CDR3 coding sequence is TGCAGCGTTGAAGGGCGGCAGGGGATGAACACTGAAGCTTTCTTT. Translation: CSVEGRQGMNTEAFF.

The V gene is TRBV5-6, the J gene TRBJ2-7; D is unresolved. The CDR3 spans 14 residues. Germline CDR1 reads SGHDT; CDR2 reads YYEEEE. V was trimmed by 1 base and J by 1 base, leaving 9 bases between them. The CDR3 here is CASSLTDNSYEQYF. The CDR3 coding sequence is TGTGCCAGCAGCTTGACTGACAATTCCTACGAGCAGTACTTC.

V usage is TRBV9 and J usage is TRBJ1-4; 8 bases fit TRBD1. Germline assignment: CDR1 SGDLS and CDR2 YYNGEE. The CDR3 runs to 17 residues. J was trimmed by 5 bases and V by 4 bases; bases with no gene match: 13. CDR3 in amino acids: CASSPRTGTSKNEKLFF. The CDR3 coding sequence is TGTGCCAGCAGCCCCCGGACAGGGACGTCGAAGAATGAAAAACTGTTTTTT.

The V gene is TRBV14, the J gene TRBJ2-7, with 9 bases fitting TRBD2. V dropped 4 bases and J dropped 4; count of bases not matched to a gene: 11. This CDR3 is built from 16 residues. Germline V gene lookup returns CDR1 SGHDN and CDR2 FVKESK. Here the CDR3 reads CASSLIGSGGLYEQYF. In nucleotides, the CDR3 is TGTGCCAGCAGCCTGATAGGCAGCGGGGGGTTATACGAGCAGTACTTC.

The chain carries TRBV27 and TRBJ2-1; 8 nucleotides match TRBD2. Trimming at V came to 6 bases and at J to 10 bases, leaving 11 bases not matched to a gene. CDR1 is MNHEY, CDR2 SMNVEV, per germline (reference sequence). The CDR3 has 14 amino acids. The CDR3 sequence is CASSGGGTPEEQFF. CDR3 nucleotide sequence: TGTGCCAGCAGCGGCGGGGGGACCCCCGAAGAGCAGTTCTTC.

This chain connects TRBV14 to TRBJ2-2; weak D call: TRBD1 (6 bases). From germline, CDR1 is SGHDN and CDR2 FVKESK. V lost 5 bases to trimming and J lost 6 bases, with 13 bases between them. The CDR3 runs 14 residues. The CDR3 coding sequence is TGTGCCAGCAGCAAGGACAGATTGGCCGGGGAGCTGTTTTTT. Translated, it gives CASSKDRLAGELFF.

To note about this clone: At one end the junction does not follow the germline gene, possibly because of a read error. In nucleotides, the CDR3 is TGTGCCAGCTCCCCACCGGCCAGGGGCGGCAAAAACATTCAGTACTTC. This translates into CASSPPARGGKNIQYF. V is TRBV18 and J is TRBJ2-4; perhaps TRBD1 as D (6 bases). CDR3 size: 16 residues. Looked up from germline, CDR1 is KGHSH and CDR2 is LQKENI.

This chain connects TRBV4-3 to TRBJ2-6; 7 nucleotides match TRBD1. Germline CDR1 reads LGHNA; CDR2 reads YSLEER. With V trimmed by 2 bases and J by 1 base, 14 bases remained unmatched. This CDR3 spans 20 amino acids. CDR3 in DNA: TGCGCCAGCAGCCAATTTACCTCGGGACAGCCAGTATCTGGGGCCAACGTCCTGACTTTC. Encoded protein: CASSQFTSGQPVSGANVLTF.

The chain couples TRBV27 to TRBJ1-2; 8 nucleotides align to TRBD1. The CDR3 is 16 residues long. Germline V gene lookup returns CDR1 MNHEY and CDR2 SMNVEV (reference sequence). V shed 4 bases, J shed 4 bases, and the junction held 11 bases outside the gene matches. The CDR3 here is CASSSHRDRLAYGYTF. In nucleotides, the CDR3 is TGTGCCAGCAGTTCCCACCGGGACAGGTTGGCCTATGGCTACACCTTC.

The V and J genes are TRBV11-2 and TRBJ1-4; D gene uncertain. V gave up 4 bases and J gave up 0 bases, with 6 bases separating them. CDR1 and CDR2 from the germline V gene are SGHAT and FQNNGV. This CDR3 comprises 14 residues. In nucleotides, the CDR3 is TGTGCCAGCAGCTCTGTTGCAACTAATGAAAAACTGTTTTTT. Amino acid sequence: CASSSVATNEKLFF.

The V gene is TRBV4-3, the J gene TRBJ2-7; D may be TRBD1 (6 bases). Germline CDR1 reads LGHNA; CDR2 reads YSLEER. Trimming left V 1 base short and J 2 bases short, with 15 bases between. The CDR3 length is 16 residues. This CDR3 reads CASSQVKSGAPYEQYF. The CDR3 coding sequence is TGCGCCAGCAGCCAAGTCAAATCAGGGGCACCCTACGAGCAGTACTTC.

A few counts support this clone. The chain recombines TRBV18 with TRBJ1-3; a weak D match, TRBD1 (5 bases). The CDR3 consists of 16 residues. CDR1 and CDR2 (germline): KGHSH, LQKENI. Trimming pared 6 bases from V and 0 bases from J, leaving 15 bases between. CDR3 in DNA: TGTGCCAGCTCGCCGTTCACAGGTTACTCTGGAAACACCATATATTTT. As protein: CASSPFTGYSGNTIYF.

The chain uses TRBV5-1 and TRBJ1-1; TRBD1 is a possible D gene (5 bases). Trimming removed 3 bases from V and 6 bases from J, with 15 bases in between. This CDR3 has 14 residues. Germline V lookup: CDR1 SGHRS, CDR2 YFSETQ. The DNA for the CDR3 is TGCGCCAGCAGCTCCGACAGAGAATCGCCTGAAGCTTTCTTT. As protein: CASSSDRESPEAFF.

The chain recombines TRBV6-6 with TRBJ2-1, with D possibly being TRBD1 (5 bases). The V end lost 7 bases, the J end lost 7 bases, and 8 bases lay between the germline ends. This CDR3 has 11 residues. CDR1 and CDR2 (germline): MNHNY, SVGAGI (reference sequence). DNA of the CDR3: TGTGCCAGCACCCAGGGAAATGAGCAGTTCTTC. Its protein product is CASTQGNEQFF.

The J gene is TRBJ2-2, the V gene TRBV5-6; 9 nucleotides match TRBD2. CDR3 length: 18 residues. CDR1 is SGHDT and CDR2 is YYEEEE in the germline V gene. V was clipped by 3 bases and J by 0 bases; unmatched bases: 9. Here the CDR3 reads CASSSGAGGETNTGELFF. CDR3 coding DNA: TGTGCCAGCAGCTCCGGGGCGGGGGGGGAAACGAACACCGGGGAGCTGTTTTTT.